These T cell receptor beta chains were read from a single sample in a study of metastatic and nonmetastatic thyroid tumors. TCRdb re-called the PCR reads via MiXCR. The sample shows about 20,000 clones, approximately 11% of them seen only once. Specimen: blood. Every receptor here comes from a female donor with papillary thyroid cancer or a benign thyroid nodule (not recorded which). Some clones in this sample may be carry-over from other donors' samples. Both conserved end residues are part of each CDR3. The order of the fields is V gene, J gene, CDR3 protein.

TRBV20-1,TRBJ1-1,CSARAGTGLRMNTEAFF
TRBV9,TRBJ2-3,CASSSPGGTDTQYF
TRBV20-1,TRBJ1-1,CSARDQGMRANTEAFF
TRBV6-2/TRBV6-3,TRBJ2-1,CASSPIGRENYNEQFF
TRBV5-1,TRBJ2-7,CASSLAGNSYEQYF
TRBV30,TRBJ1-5,CAWSPGRVPGSNQPQHF
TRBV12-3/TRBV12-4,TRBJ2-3,CASSLSAEGPDTQYF
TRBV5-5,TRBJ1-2,CASSLARGANYGYTF
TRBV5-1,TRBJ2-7,CASSFIGAEQYF
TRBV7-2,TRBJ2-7,CASSPRAQSYEQYF
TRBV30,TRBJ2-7,CAWAGFSYEQYF
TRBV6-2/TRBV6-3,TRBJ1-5,CASNNFRDRNQPQHF
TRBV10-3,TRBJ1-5,CAISERGPKSFNSNQPQHF
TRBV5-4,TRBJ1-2,CASSFRTESNGYTF
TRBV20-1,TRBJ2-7,CSAAGLAEANEQYF
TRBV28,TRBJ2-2,CASSLSRRTSYTGEMFF
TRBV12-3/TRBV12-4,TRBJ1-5,CASRSEGQPQHF
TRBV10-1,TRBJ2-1,CASSGGSGGTNEQFF
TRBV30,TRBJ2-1,CAWSVMNEQFF
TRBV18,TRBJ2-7,CASSPPGPSYEQYF
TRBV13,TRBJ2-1,CASSHLAGDPYNEQFF
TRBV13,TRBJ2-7,CASSYGQRARGAEQYF
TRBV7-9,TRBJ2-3,CASSLRSGPDTQYF
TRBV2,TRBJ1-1,CASSWTPGTEAFF
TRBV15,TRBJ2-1,CATSRDQPRRGEQFF
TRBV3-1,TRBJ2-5,CASSQGGPGGQETQYF
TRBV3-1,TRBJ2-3,CASSDLAADTDTQYF
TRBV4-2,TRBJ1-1,CASSPKYGTALNTEAFF
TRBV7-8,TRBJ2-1,CASSLGGTRGNEQFF
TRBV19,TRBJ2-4,CASSTLPGLAGVGAKNIQYF
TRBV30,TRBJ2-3,CAWSTQVGDTQYF
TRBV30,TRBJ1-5,CAWKGQSNQPQHF
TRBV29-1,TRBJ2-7,CSVGQPTKYEQYF
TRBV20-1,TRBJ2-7,CSARQGSYEQYF
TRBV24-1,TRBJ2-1,CATSVGERDEQFF
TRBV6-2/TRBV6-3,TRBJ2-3,CASSYSGPDKQYF
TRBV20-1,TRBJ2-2,CSARQVTNTGELFF
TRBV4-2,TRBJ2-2,CASSQDLGAGNTGELFF
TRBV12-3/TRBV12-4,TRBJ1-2,CASSLAGGGYTF
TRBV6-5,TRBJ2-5,CASSYSGVSGQETQYF
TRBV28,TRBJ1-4,CASSIDRLGEEKLFF
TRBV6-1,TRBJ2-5,CASSHDVQETQYF
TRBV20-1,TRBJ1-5,CSVVQGVNQPQHF
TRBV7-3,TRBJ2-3,CASSSLTGDTQYF
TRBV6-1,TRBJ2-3,CASSEDGGSTDTQYF
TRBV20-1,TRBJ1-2,CSAKTGVFDYGYTF
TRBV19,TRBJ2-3,CASSENSGPNLNTQYF
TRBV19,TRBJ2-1,CASGPLRDGNEQFF
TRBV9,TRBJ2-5,CASSVGGPPGIGAQYF
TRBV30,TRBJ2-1,CAWSPFTSGRNYNEQFF
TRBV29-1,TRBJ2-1,CSVEGGGRGGYNEQFF
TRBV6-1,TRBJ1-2,CATSRPGGYTF
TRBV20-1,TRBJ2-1,CSARPRQRTYNEQFF
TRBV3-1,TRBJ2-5,CASSQRQGGETQYF
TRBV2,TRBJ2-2,CASSDFRRKNTGELFF
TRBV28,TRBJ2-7,CASRRGGDYDQYF
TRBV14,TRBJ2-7,CASSRELRSSYEQYF